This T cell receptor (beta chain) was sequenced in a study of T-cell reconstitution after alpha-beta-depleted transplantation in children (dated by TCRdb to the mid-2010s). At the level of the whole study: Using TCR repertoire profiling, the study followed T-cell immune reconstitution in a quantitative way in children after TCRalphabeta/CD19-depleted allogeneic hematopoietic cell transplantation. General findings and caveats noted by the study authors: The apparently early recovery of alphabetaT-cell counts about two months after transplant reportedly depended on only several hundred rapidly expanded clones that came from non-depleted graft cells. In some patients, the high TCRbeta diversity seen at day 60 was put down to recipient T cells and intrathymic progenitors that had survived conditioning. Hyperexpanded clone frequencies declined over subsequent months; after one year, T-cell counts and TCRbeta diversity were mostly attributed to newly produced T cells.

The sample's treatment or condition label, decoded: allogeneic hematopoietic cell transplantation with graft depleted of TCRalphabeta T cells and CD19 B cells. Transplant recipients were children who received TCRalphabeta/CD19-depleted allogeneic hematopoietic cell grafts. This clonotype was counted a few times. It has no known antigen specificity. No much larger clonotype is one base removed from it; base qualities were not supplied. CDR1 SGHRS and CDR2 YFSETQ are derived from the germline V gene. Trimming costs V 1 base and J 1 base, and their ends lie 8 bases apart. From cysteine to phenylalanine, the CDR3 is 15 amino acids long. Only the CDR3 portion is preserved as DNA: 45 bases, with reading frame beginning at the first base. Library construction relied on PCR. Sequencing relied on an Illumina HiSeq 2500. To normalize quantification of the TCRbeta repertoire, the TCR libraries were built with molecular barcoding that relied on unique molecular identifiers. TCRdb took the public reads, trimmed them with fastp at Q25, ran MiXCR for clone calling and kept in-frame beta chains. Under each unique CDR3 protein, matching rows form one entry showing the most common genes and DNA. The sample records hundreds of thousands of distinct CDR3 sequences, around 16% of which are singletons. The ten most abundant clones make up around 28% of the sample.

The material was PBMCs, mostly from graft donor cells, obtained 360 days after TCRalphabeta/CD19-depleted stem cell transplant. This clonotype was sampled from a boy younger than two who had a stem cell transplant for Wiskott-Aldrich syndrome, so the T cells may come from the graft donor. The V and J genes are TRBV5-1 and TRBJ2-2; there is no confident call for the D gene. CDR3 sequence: CASSLTPLNTGELFF. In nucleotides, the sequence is TGCGCCAGCAGCTTGACTCCTTTGAACACCGGGGAGCTGTTTTTT.